This T cell receptor (beta chain) was observed in a study of T cell responses to AZD1222 COVID-19 vaccine. Study results and caveats: Compared with day 0, the breadth and depth of the Spike-specific TCR repertoire rose significantly after two doses of AZD1222. Clonal diversity was possibly underestimated, and the donors were mostly white British, with more females.

This clone was recorded a few times. Its antigen is currently unknown. Trimming left V 1 base short and J 6 bases short, with 13 bases between. The V gene's germline CDR1 is SNHLY and CDR2 FYNNEI. CDR3 length: 15 amino acids. Only in-frame clones appear in the TCRdb table, and some are missing; sequencing was by immunoSEQ multiplex PCR. The sample contains approximately 65,000 clones, almost 90% of which appear only once. This clonotype was obtained from an adult in good health. This chain connects TRBV2 to TRBJ1-5; possibly TRBD1 for D (6 bases). Source: peripheral blood, taken on day 0 of AZD1222 vaccination. The CDR3 here is CASSEGPGGSQPQHF. For the CDR3, the DNA is TGTGCCAGCAGTGAAGGACCGGGGGGCAGTCAGCCCCAGCATTTT.